One and the same sample provided the 26 T cell receptor beta chains below, sequenced in a study of blood T cell repertoires in COVID-19. The data were produced by immunoSEQ multiplex PCR, yet TCRdb's version contains in-frame clones alone and is incomplete. The sample consists of hundreds of thousands of clones, around four fifths of them appearing once. The sequenced sample consisted of peripheral blood. These receptors came from a woman aged 55 to 70 with active or convalescent COVID-19.

The chain is built from TRBV27 and TRBJ1-5; D unclear. The germline gives CDR1 MNHEY, CDR2 SMNVEV (reference sequence). V was shortened by 3 bases and J by 4 bases, with 13 bases between the two germline ends. CDR3 length equals 15 residues. The CDR3 sequence: CASSLAWRGNQPQHF. The CDR3 coding sequence is TGTGCCAGCAGTTTGGCTTGGCGAGGAAATCAGCCCCAGCATTTT.

The chain employs TRBV5-1 and TRBJ2-2, with TRBD1 identical over 9 bases. Trimming took 0 bases from V and 6 from J; bases not matched to a gene: 15. Germline V CDR1 and CDR2: SGHRS, YFSETQ. The CDR3 extends over 19 amino acids. CDR3 nucleotide sequence: TGCGCCAGCAGCTTGGGTAGCTTAACAGGGGGCGGTCCCGCCGGGGAGCTGTTTTTT. As protein: CASSLGSLTGGGPAGELFF. The entire variable domain, with the rest obtained from reference TRBV5-1 and TRBJ2-2, is as follows: KAGVTQTPRYLIKTRGQQVTLSCSPISGHRSVSWYQQTPGQGLQFLFEYFSETQRNKGNFPGRFSGRQFSNSRSEMNVSTLELGDSALYLCASSLGSLTGGGPAGELFFGEGSRLTVL.

The genes are TRBV11-1 and TRBJ2-2, with 8 bases aligning to TRBD1. Germline V gives CDR1 SGHAT, CDR2 FQDESV (reference sequence). The CDR3 totals 16 residues. V was clipped by 10 bases and J by 4 bases; unmatched bases: 14. The CDR3 region is CATQRGQAGSTGELFF. CDR3 DNA sequence: TGTGCCACCCAACGGGGACAGGCCGGTTCCACCGGGGAGCTGTTTTTT.

The J gene is TRBJ2-5, the V gene TRBV4-2; TRBD2 is a possible D gene (6 bases). With 5 bases removed from V and 0 bases from J, the gap between germline ends came to 16 bases. CDR1 is LGHNA, CDR2 YNFKEQ, per germline. The CDR3 covers 16 residues. The CDR3 sequence is CASSSEGLHYQETQYF. The CDR3 coding sequence is TGTGCCAGCAGCTCAGAGGGACTTCATTACCAAGAGACCCAGTACTTC.

This chain uses TRBV6-5 with TRBJ1-2, with 8 bases aligning to TRBD1. V was pared by 2 bases and J by 8 bases, with 4 bases of the junction left unmatched. Germline assignment: CDR1 MNHEY and CDR2 SVGAGI. The length of the CDR3 is 13 residues. The CDR3, as DNA: TGTGCCAGCAGTTACGACAGGGGAGACGGCTACACCTTC. Protein sequence: CASSYDRGDGYTF.

The genes are TRBV5-6 and TRBJ2-1; D not resolved. Trimming left V 4 bases short and J 4 bases short, with 12 bases between. The V gene's germline CDR1 is SGHDT and CDR2 YYEEEE. CDR3 length: 14 residues. CDR3 in amino acids: CASSTRTRYNEQFF. CDR3 in DNA: TGTGCCAGCAGCACCCGTACACGATACAATGAGCAGTTCTTC.

The chain recombines TRBV7-5 with TRBJ1-2; no DNA check was done on the table's D call, TRBD1. TRBV7-5 is given as a pseudogene. This CDR3 comprises 16 residues. CDR3 amino acids: CARSLAGGDRVDGYTF. In DNA form, the CDR3 reads TGTGCCAGAAGCTTAGCGGGGGGGGACAGGGTGGATGGCTACACCTTC.

The chain has TRBV18 and TRBJ2-7; D not certain. Germline V gene lookup returns CDR1 KGHSH and CDR2 LQKENI. Trimming cost V 3 bases and J 2 bases, with 14 bases left between them. The CDR3 is made up of 15 amino acids. This chain's CDR3 is CASSPDAGAAYEQYF. In DNA form, the CDR3 reads TGTGCCAGCTCACCTGACGCAGGCGCAGCCTACGAGCAGTACTTC. Full variable domain (rest looked up from reference TRBV18 and TRBJ2-7): NAGVMQNPRHLVRRRGQEARLRCSPMKGHSHVYWYRQLPEEGLKFMVYLQKENIIDESGMPKERFSAEFPKEGPSILRIQQVVRGDSAAYFCASSPDAGAAYEQYFGPGTRLTVT.

The genes are TRBV18 and TRBJ1-5; the match to TRBD1 covers 8 bases. V lost 6 bases to trimming and J lost 5 bases; unmatched junction nucleotides: 3. This CDR3 contains 13 residues. CDR1 is KGHSH and CDR2 is LQKENI in the germline V gene. The CDR3 DNA sequence: TGTGCCAGCTCGGACAGGGAAGATCAGCCCCAGCATTTT. Translated: CASSDREDQPQHF.

The V gene is TRBV2, the J gene TRBJ1-1; D unclear. Trimming removed 1 base from V and 5 bases from J, with 5 bases in between. CDR1 is SNHLY and CDR2 is FYNNEI in the germline V gene. The CDR3 is made up of 12 amino acids. CDR3 region: CASSEGLTEAFF. Written as DNA, the CDR3 is TGTGCCAGCAGTGAAGGGCTGACTGAAGCTTTCTTT.

The chain joins TRBV5-1 to TRBJ2-3; TRBD2 matches at 8 bases. Germline-derived CDR1 and CDR2 are SGHRS and YFSETQ. Trimming cost V 5 bases and J 5 bases; bases outside gene matches: 13. The CDR3 extends over 16 amino acids. Here the CDR3 DNA reads TGCGCCAGCAGTAGCGACGGGCGGGGGGCGGAAGATACGCAGTATTTT. Translation: CASSSDGRGAEDTQYF. The full variable domain, in which reference TRBV5-1 and TRBJ2-3 provide the parts outside the CDR3, is KAGVTQTPRYLIKTRGQQVTLSCSPISGHRSVSWYQQTPGQGLQFLFEYFSETQRNKGNFPGRFSGRQFSNSRSEMNVSTLELGDSALYLCASSSDGRGAEDTQYFGPGTRLTVL.

The chain uses TRBV10-3 and TRBJ2-3; 15 bases agree with TRBD2. V was pared by 6 bases and J by 4 bases, with 5 bases of the junction left unmatched. The CDR3 runs to 16 residues. Germline V lookup: CDR1 ENHRY, CDR2 SYGVKD. In nucleotides, the CDR3 is TGTGCCATCAGCGGACTAGCGGGGGGGATCGCAGATACGCAGTATTTT. Residues: CAISGLAGGIADTQYF.

The chain links TRBV7-3 to TRBJ2-3; 8 positions match TRBD1. Trimming at V came to 4 bases and at J to 4 bases, leaving 4 bases not matched to a gene. This CDR3 contains 14 residues. Germline V gene data show CDR1 as SGHTA and CDR2 as FQGTGA. The CDR3 reads CASSYGQGSDTQYF. CDR3 nucleotides: TGTGCCAGCAGCTATGGACAGGGTTCAGATACGCAGTATTTT.

The V gene is TRBV6-2 or TRBV6-3, the J gene TRBJ1-5; 9 bases fit TRBD1. This CDR3 contains 16 residues. Germline assignment: CDR1 MNHEY and CDR2 SVGEGT. The V gene end was trimmed by 4 bases and the J gene end by 2 bases; junction bases not matched to a gene: 6. The CDR3 reads CASSFYRGQGNQPQHF. In DNA, the CDR3 is TGTGCCAGCAGTTTCTACAGGGGGCAAGGCAATCAGCCCCAGCATTTT.

The table lists this clone with a few counts. The V gene is TRBV5-6, the J gene TRBJ2-1; tentative D call: TRBD1 (5 bases). Trimming removed 0 bases from V and 9 bases from J, with 13 bases in between. The CDR3 contains 14 residues. The germline CDR1 and CDR2 sequences are SGHDT and YYEEEE. CDR3 sequence reads: CASSLGTRWAEQFF. CDR3 bases: TGTGCCAGCAGCTTGGGGACACGGTGGGCTGAGCAGTTCTTC.

This rearrangement joins TRBV5-8 to TRBJ1-1, with D possibly being TRBD1 (6 bases). CDR1 and CDR2 from the germline V gene are SGHTS and YDEGEE. With 3 bases removed from V and 1 base from J, the gap between germline ends came to 16 bases. This CDR3 is built from 16 residues. The CDR3 DNA sequence: TGTGCCAGCAGCTCCTTTACAGGGTCGGCGAACACTGAAGCTTTCTTT. Its protein product is CASSSFTGSANTEAFF. The variable domain in full, with the rest retrieved from reference TRBV5-8 and TRBJ1-1, is EAGVTQSPTHLIKTRGQQATLRCSPISGHTSVYWYQQALGLGLQFLLWYDEGEERNRGNFPPRFSGRQFPNYSSELNVNALELEDSALYLCASSSFTGSANTEAFFGQGTRLTVV.

As concerns this clone: The identical CDR3 is also encoded by other nucleotide sequences in the sample. The V and J genes are TRBV27 and TRBJ1-1; 9 bases fit TRBD1. This CDR3 contains 15 residues. Looked up from germline, CDR1 is MNHEY and CDR2 is SMNVEV (reference sequence). V dropped 6 bases and J dropped 1; count of bases not matched to a gene: 6. The CDR3 reads CASSNPGQGNTEAFF. In DNA form, the CDR3 reads TGTGCCAGCAGCAATCCGGGACAGGGGAACACTGAAGCTTTCTTT.

This clone was observed a single time. V usage is TRBV27 and J usage is TRBJ1-1, with 9 nucleotides matching TRBD1. This CDR3 is built from 16 residues. Germline CDR1 reads MNHEY; CDR2 reads SMNVEV (reference sequence). Trimming removed 5 bases from V and 0 bases from J; junction bases left unmatched: 7. The CDR3 loop is CASSLRDRDMNTEAFF. In nucleotides, the CDR3 is TGTGCCAGCAGTCTCCGGGACAGGGATATGAACACTGAAGCTTTCTTT.

V is TRBV19 and J is TRBJ2-5; TRBD2 matches 10 bases. The CDR3 sequence is 15 residues long. With 5 bases clipped from V and 2 bases from J, the junction kept 5 bases outside the gene matches. The germline CDR1 and CDR2 sequences are LNHDA and SQIVND (reference sequence). CDR3 coding DNA: TGTGCCAGTAGTCTAGGACTAGCGGAACAAGAGACCCAGTACTTC. Translating gives CASSLGLAEQETQYF.

J is TRBJ2-3 and V is TRBV5-1, with 7 bases fitting TRBD2. Looked up from germline, CDR1 is SGHRS and CDR2 is YFSETQ. Trimming removed 5 bases from V and 4 bases from J; junction bases left unmatched: 7. This CDR3 is 14 amino acids long. CDR3 coding DNA: TGCGCCAGCAGGGGCACTAGCGTTTCAGATACGCAGTATTTT. Translated: CASRGTSVSDTQYF.

This clone was seen only once. The chain is built from TRBV5-1 and TRBJ2-7; weak D call: TRBD1 (6 bases). V lost 2 bases and J lost 3, with 12 bases in between. The CDR3 consists of 14 residues. Germline CDR1 SGHRS, CDR2 YFSETQ. The CDR3: CASSFGTQDYEQYF. The CDR3 coding sequence is TGCGCCAGCAGCTTCGGGACACAAGACTACGAGCAGTACTTC. Supplemented by reference TRBV5-1 and TRBJ2-7, the full variable domain reads KAGVTQTPRYLIKTRGQQVTLSCSPISGHRSVSWYQQTPGQGLQFLFEYFSETQRNKGNFPGRFSGRQFSNSRSEMNVSTLELGDSALYLCASSFGTQDYEQYFGPGTRLTVT.

The chain combines TRBV19 with TRBJ1-1; D perhaps matches TRBD1 (6 bases). Germline V gene lookup returns CDR1 LNHDA and CDR2 SQIVND (reference sequence). The CDR3 sequence is 15 residues long. V was pared by 4 bases and J by 5 bases, with 17 bases between. The CDR3 sequence is CASSTLMRQGTEAFF. CDR3 DNA sequence: TGTGCCAGTAGTACCCTAATGAGGCAGGGGACTGAAGCTTTCTTT.

The chain employs TRBV11-2 and TRBJ1-4, with 9 positions matching TRBD1. Germline CDR1 and CDR2: SGHAT and FQNNGV. V shed 6 bases, J shed 7 bases, and the junction held 9 bases outside the gene matches. There are 15 residues in the CDR3. CDR3 sequence: CASRNDRGSAEKLFF. Written as DNA, the CDR3 is TGTGCCAGCAGAAACGACAGGGGGTCTGCTGAAAAACTGTTTTTT.

V and J are TRBV4-1 and TRBJ2-2; tentatively, D is TRBD1 (5 bases). V lost 1 base to trimming and J lost 4 bases, with 13 bases between them. Looked up from germline, CDR1 is MGHRA and CDR2 is YSYEKL. The CDR3 is made up of 16 amino acids. This CDR3 reads CASSQGGTGSTGELFF. The CDR3 DNA sequence: TGCGCCAGCAGCCAAGGGGGAACAGGTTCCACCGGGGAGCTGTTTTTT.

This clone was seen a few times. This sequence joins TRBV5-4 and TRBJ2-5; no firm D call. This CDR3 has 14 residues. Per germline, CDR1 SGHNT and CDR2 YYREEE (reference sequence). V lost 5 bases, J lost 0 bases, and 11 bases lay in between. The CDR3, as DNA: TGTGCCAGCAGACCCGGGTTGTACCAAGAGACCCAGTACTTC. It is translated as CASRPGLYQETQYF.

This sequence joins TRBV12-5 and TRBJ1-2; TRBD1 matches at 9 bases. V shed 2 bases, J shed 5 bases, and the junction held 3 bases outside the gene matches. The CDR3 consists of 14 residues. The V gene's germline CDR1 is LGHNT and CDR2 FRNRAP. The chain's CDR3 is CASGLSGQGYGYTF. DNA for the CDR3: TGTGCTAGTGGTTTGTCGGGACAGGGTTATGGCTACACCTTC.